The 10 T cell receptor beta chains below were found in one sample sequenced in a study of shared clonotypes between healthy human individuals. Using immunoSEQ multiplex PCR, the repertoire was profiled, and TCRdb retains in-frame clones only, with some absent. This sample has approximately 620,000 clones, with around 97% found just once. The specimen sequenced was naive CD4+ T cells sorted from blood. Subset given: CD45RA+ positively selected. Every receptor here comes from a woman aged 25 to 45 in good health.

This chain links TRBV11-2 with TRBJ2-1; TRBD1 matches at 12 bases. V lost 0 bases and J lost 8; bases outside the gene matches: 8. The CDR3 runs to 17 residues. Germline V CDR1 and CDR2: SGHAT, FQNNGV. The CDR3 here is CASSLDTAGQGAYEQFF. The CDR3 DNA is TGTGCCAGCAGCTTAGATACGGCGGGACAGGGGGCGTATGAGCAGTTCTTC.

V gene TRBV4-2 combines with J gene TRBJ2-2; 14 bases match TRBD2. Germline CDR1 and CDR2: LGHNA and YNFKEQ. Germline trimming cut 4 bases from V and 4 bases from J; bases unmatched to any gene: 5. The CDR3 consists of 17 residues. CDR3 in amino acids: CASSRGLAGDGTGELFF. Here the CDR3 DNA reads TGTGCCAGCAGCCGGGGACTAGCGGGAGATGGCACCGGGGAGCTGTTTTTT.

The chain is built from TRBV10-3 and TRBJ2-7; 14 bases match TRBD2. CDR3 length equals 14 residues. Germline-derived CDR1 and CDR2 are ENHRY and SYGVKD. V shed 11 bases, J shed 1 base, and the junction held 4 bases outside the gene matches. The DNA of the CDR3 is TGTGCCGCAGGACTAGCGGGAGGATCCTACGAGCAGTACTTC. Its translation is CAAGLAGGSYEQYF.

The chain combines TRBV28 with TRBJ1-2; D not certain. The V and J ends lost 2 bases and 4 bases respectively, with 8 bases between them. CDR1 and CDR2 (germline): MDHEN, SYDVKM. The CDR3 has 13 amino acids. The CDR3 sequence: CASSLGRIYGYTF. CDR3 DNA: TGTGCCAGCAGTTTAGGCAGAATCTATGGCTACACCTTC.

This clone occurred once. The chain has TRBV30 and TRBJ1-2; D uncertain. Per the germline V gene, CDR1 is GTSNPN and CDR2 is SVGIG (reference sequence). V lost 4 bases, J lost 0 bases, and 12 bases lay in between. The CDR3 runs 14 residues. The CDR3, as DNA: TGTGCCTGGAAAGCCAGCGTCACTAACTATGGCTACACCTTC. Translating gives CAWKASVTNYGYTF.

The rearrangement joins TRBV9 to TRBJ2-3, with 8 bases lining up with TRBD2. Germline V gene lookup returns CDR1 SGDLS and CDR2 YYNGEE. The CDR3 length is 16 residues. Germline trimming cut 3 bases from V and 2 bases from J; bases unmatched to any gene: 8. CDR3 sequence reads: CASSATLAGFTDTQYF. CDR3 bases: TGTGCCAGCAGCGCGACCCTAGCGGGTTTCACAGATACGCAGTATTTT.

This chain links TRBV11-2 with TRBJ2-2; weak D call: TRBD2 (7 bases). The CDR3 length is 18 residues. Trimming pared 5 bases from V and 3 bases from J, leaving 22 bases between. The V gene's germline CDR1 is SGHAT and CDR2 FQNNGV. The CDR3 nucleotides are TGTGCCAGCAGCCCCCGGGGGGCGGGATTTAGTGACACCGGGGAGCTGTTTTTT. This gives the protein CASSPRGAGFSDTGELFF.

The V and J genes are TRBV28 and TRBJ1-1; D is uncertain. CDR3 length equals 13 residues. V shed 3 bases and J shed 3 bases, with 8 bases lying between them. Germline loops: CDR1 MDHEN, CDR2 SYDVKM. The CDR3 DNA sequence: TGTGCCAGCAGTTTTTCGGGTCACACTGAAGCTTTCTTT. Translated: CASSFSGHTEAFF.

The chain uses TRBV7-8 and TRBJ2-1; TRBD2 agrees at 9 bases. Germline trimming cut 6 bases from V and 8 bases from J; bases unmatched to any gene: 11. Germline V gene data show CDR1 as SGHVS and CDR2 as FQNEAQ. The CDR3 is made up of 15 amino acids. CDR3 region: CASRAGGGRADEQFF. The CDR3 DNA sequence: TGTGCCAGCAGGGCAGGAGGCGGGAGGGCCGATGAGCAGTTCTTC.

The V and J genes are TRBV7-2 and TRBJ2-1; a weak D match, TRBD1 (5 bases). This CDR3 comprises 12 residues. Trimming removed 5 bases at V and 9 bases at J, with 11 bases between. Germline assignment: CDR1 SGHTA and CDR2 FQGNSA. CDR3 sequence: CASSRWGTEQFF. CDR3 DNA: TGTGCCAGCAGCCGTTGGGGCACTGAGCAGTTCTTC.